The entry that follows covers one T cell receptor (beta chain) sequence. This specimen comes from a study of tumor T cells in aggressive B-cell lymphoma. Clones were sequenced by immunoSEQ multiplex PCR, and TCRdb holds only the in-frame ones, with some missing. The sample consists of some 2,000 clones, approximately 93% of them appearing once. V was pared by 7 bases and J by 4 bases, with 14 bases between. The CDR3 runs to 14 residues. Germline V gene data show CDR1 as ENHRY and CDR2 as SYGVKD. Sequenced material: tumor tissue. The chain joins TRBV10-3 to TRBJ2-1, with a weak D call TRBD1 (6 bases). This receptor was identified in an adult with diffuse large B cell lymphoma. The CDR3 DNA reads as TGTGCCATCAAAGGTGAGGGGGATTACAATGAGCAGTTCTTC. Its protein is CAIKGEGDYNEQFF.